Shown below are 9 T cell receptor beta chains from a single sample sequenced in a study of control samples from healthy donors and cancer patients. Assay used: immunoSEQ multiplex PCR; TCRdb lists only in-frame clones, some missing. The repertoire holds 60,000 to 70,000 clones, with 84% as singletons. Material for sequencing was PBMCs. Receptor source: a woman in her forties or fifties with lung cancer.

The rearrangement joins TRBV7-3 to TRBJ2-1, with D tentatively TRBD2 (6 bases). Germline-derived CDR1 and CDR2 are SGHTA and FQGTGA. The germline V and J ends were trimmed by 1 base and 8 bases, with 21 bases remaining between them. The CDR3 consists of 17 residues. The CDR3 protein is CASSLRRQPTGVDEQFF. The CDR3 DNA reads TGTGCCAGCAGCTTAAGGCGTCAGCCCACGGGGGTTGATGAGCAGTTCTTC.

The gene calls are TRBV6-2 or TRBV6-3 and TRBJ2-1; D is perhaps TRBD1 or TRBD2 (5 bases each). The CDR3 runs to 16 residues. V was cut by 0 bases and J by 8 bases, with 17 bases left in between. Germline loops: CDR1 MNHEY, CDR2 SVGEGT. DNA for the CDR3: TGTGCCAGCAGTTACTCGATATCTACTCAGGGAGATGAGCAGTTCTTC. It codes for CASSYSISTQGDEQFF.

This clone was found a few times. V is TRBV10-1 and J is TRBJ1-2; 12 nucleotides match TRBD1. V shed 6 bases and J 8 bases; nucleotides not matched to a gene: 10. Germline V lookup: CDR1 WNHNN, CDR2 SYGVQD (reference sequence). This CDR3 has 15 residues. The CDR3 loop reads CASRGTGGADRGYTF. The CDR3 bases are TGCGCCAGCAGGGGGACAGGGGGCGCGGATAGGGGCTACACCTTC.

This chain uses TRBV19 with TRBJ1-5; tentatively, D is TRBD1 (6 bases). CDR1 and CDR2 (germline): LNHDA, SQIVND (reference sequence). This CDR3 is 17 amino acids long. V was cut by 3 bases and J by 5 bases, with 20 bases left in between. The CDR3 loop reads CASSIPFATGEDQPQHF. In DNA, the CDR3 is TGTGCCAGTAGTATCCCCTTTGCGACAGGTGAGGATCAGCCCCAGCATTTT.

This clone was observed a few times. This chain links TRBV13 with TRBJ1-2, with TRBD1 matching over 10 bases. From germline, CDR1 is PRHDT and CDR2 FYEKMQ (reference sequence). The CDR3 spans 13 residues. The J segment lost 8 bases and the V segment lost 10 bases, leaving 10 bases of the junction unmatched. The CDR3 sequence is CAMTLGQGGGYTF. The CDR3 DNA reads TGTGCCATGACTCTAGGACAGGGGGGAGGCTACACCTTC.

This rearrangement joins TRBV14 to TRBJ1-4, with TRBD1 matching 7 bases. The CDR3 contains 17 residues. V shed 6 bases and J 3 bases; nucleotides not matched to a gene: 13. Germline V CDR1 and CDR2: SGHDN, FVKESK. The CDR3 DNA is TGTGCCAGCAGGAAGACAGGGCTACACGGCCCTAATGAAAAACTGTTTTTT. Amino acids: CASRKTGLHGPNEKLFF.

The chain combines TRBV12-3 or TRBV12-4 with TRBJ1-2; 7 bases are a match to TRBD1. The CDR3 extends over 13 amino acids. The V segment lost 2 bases and the J segment 7 bases; nucleotides outside the gene matches: 4. The DNA for the CDR3 is TGTGCCAGCAGTTTACCGAACAGGGGTGGCTACACCTTC. Its protein is CASSLPNRGGYTF.

V gene TRBV10-2 combines with J gene TRBJ1-2; unclear D gene. Trimming took off 8 bases at V and 2 bases at J, with 18 bases between the two ends. Germline CDR1 WSHSY, CDR2 SAAADI. The CDR3 length is 15 residues. CDR3 nucleotides: TGCGCCAGCTCCAGCAACGGACGGGGAAACTATGGCTACACCTTC. It is translated as CASSSNGRGNYGYTF.

This clone has more than one count but fewer than ten. The V and J genes are TRBV4-3 and TRBJ1-6, with D possibly being TRBD1 (5 bases). Trimming removed 1 base from V and 10 bases from J, with 8 bases in between. CDR1 and CDR2 from the germline V gene are LGHNA and YSLEER. The CDR3 covers 13 residues. CDR3 DNA sequence: TGCGCCAGCAGCCAAGCCCCAGGGTCACCCCTCCACTTT. Residues: CASSQAPGSPLHF.